Below, one TCR beta chain is given with its context. This record comes from a study of PD-L1 blockade in urothelial cancer. From germline, CDR1 is GTSNPN and CDR2 SVGIG (reference sequence). Trimming stripped 0 bases from V and 0 bases from J, with 9 bases between. This CDR3 is 16 amino acids long. Described time point: pretreatment peripheral blood. Assay: immunoSEQ multiplex PCR; the TCRdb copy retains only in-frame clones and omits some. The sample has roughly 55,000 clones, about 86% seen once. The genes are TRBV30 and TRBJ1-6; D uncertain. The sequence came from a man between 60 and 75 years old with urothelial cancer. Sequenced material: PBMCs, taken around atezolizumab (anti-PD-L1) treatment. In nucleotides, the CDR3 is TGTGCCTGGAGTGTACTGAAGAGCTCCTATAATTCACCCCTCCACTTT. This codes for CAWSVLKSSYNSPLHF.